Listed below are T cell receptor beta chains from one sample, sequenced in a study of identical twins. TCRdb re-analysed the 5' RACE reads in MiXCR, keeping a single row per CDR3 protein. Of about 520,000 distinct CDR3 sequences listed, roughly a fifth were seen once; the top ten hold around 0.9%. These data were also reused for a study on T cells expressing NK-cell markers.

The sample consisted of CD4+ T cells sorted from blood. The receptor set was obtained from a woman aged 18-30 years in good health. The CDR3 runs from the conserved cysteine through the conserved F or W. Fields, in order: CDR3 protein, CDR3 DNA, J gene, V gene, D gene, clone size. D genes are given only for firm matches. Size is stated for part of the rows, as once, few or many counts, or as a class when the clone is expanded.

CDR3: CASSLLAGYYNEQFF
DNA: TGCGCCAGCAGCCTTCTAGCGGGATATTACAATGAGCAGTTCTTC
J: TRBJ2-1
V: TRBV5-1
D: TRBD2
size: .

CDR3: CSASNTLSNTEAFF
DNA: TGCAGTGCTAGTAACACACTCTCGAACACTGAAGCTTTCTTT
J: TRBJ1-1
V: TRBV20-1
D: .
size: few

CDR3: CASSFGSGQYEQYF
DNA: TGTGCCAGCAGCTTCGGCTCGGGACAGTACGAGCAGTACTTC
J: TRBJ2-7
V: TRBV7-2
D: TRBD1
size: .

CDR3: CASSLQFHEQFF
DNA: TGTGCCAGCAGTCTCCAGTTCCATGAGCAGTTCTTC
J: TRBJ2-1
V: TRBV18
D: .
size: few

CDR3: CASSQQSGSDGYTF
DNA: TGTGCCAGCAGCCAGCAGTCAGGGTCCGATGGCTACACCTTC
J: TRBJ1-2
V: TRBV3-1
D: .
size: few

CDR3: CASSLGLARGYEQYF
DNA: TGTGCCAGCAGCTTAGGACTAGCCCGGGGGTACGAGCAGTACTTC
J: TRBJ2-7
V: TRBV7-9
D: TRBD2
size: few

CDR3: CATKRGVDFYEQYF
DNA: TGTGCCACTAAACGCGGGGTCGACTTCTACGAGCAGTACTTC
J: TRBJ2-7
V: TRBV19
D: .
size: .

CDR3: CASSSTGGGYGYTF
DNA: TGTGCCAGCAGTTCGACAGGGGGCGGCTATGGCTACACCTTC
J: TRBJ1-2
V: TRBV12-3/TRBV12-4
D: TRBD1
size: few

CDR3: CASSSGDINTGELFF
DNA: TGCGCCAGCAGCTCGGGGGACATTAACACCGGGGAGCTGTTTTTT
J: TRBJ2-2
V: TRBV5-1
D: .
size: few

CDR3: CSGSSGKYEQYF
DNA: TGCAGTGGCTCCAGCGGGAAGTACGAGCAGTACTTC
J: TRBJ2-7
V: TRBV20-1
D: TRBD2
size: few

CDR3: CASSQDRGQSYEQYF
DNA: TGTGCCAGCAGTCAAGACAGGGGTCAGTCCTACGAGCAGTACTTC
J: TRBJ2-7
V: TRBV5-5
D: TRBD1
size: .

CDR3: CASSGQGMNSPLHF
DNA: TGCGCCAGCAGTGGACAGGGGATGAATTCACCCCTCCACTTT
J: TRBJ1-6
V: TRBV10-2
D: TRBD1
size: few

CDR3: CSATGQAGETQYF
DNA: TGCAGTGCTACCGGACAGGCTGGAGAGACCCAGTACTTC
J: TRBJ2-5
V: TRBV20-1
D: TRBD1
size: .

CDR3: CAITRSLADAYEQYF
DNA: TGTGCCATCACCCGATCCTTAGCGGACGCCTACGAGCAGTACTTC
J: TRBJ2-7
V: TRBV10-3
D: .
size: .

CDR3: CSARSHVYEQYF
DNA: TGCAGTGCTAGGTCCCACGTCTACGAGCAGTACTTC
J: TRBJ2-7
V: TRBV20-1
D: .
size: few

CDR3: CASSQRHTNEKLFF
DNA: TGCGCCAGCAGCCAGCGACACACCAATGAAAAACTGTTTTTT
J: TRBJ1-4
V: TRBV4-1
D: .
size: .